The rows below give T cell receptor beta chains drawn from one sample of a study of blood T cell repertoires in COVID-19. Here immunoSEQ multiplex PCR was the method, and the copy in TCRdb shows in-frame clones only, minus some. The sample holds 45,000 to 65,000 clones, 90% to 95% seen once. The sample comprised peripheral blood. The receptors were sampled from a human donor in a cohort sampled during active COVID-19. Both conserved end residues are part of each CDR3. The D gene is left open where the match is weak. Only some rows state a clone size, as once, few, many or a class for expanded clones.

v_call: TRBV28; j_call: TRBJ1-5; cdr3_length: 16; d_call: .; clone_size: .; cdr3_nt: TGTGCCAGCTGGGAAAAACGGGACACTAGCAATCAGCCCCAGCATTTT; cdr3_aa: CASWEKRDTSNQPQHF
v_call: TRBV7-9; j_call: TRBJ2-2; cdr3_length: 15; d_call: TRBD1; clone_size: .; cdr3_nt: TGTGCCAGCAGCTTAGGGGACAGACTAACCGGGGAGCTGTTTTTT; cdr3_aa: CASSLGDRLTGELFF
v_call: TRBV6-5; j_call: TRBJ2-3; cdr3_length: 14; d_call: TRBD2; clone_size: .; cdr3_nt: TGTGCCAGCAGCGCTACCTTGGGGGGGGATACGCAGTATTTT; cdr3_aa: CASSATLGGDTQYF
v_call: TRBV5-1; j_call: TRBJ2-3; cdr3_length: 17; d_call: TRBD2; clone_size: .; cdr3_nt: TGCGCCAGCAGCCCAGGACTAGCGGGAGGATTTATAGATACGCAGTATTTT; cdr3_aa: CASSPGLAGGFIDTQYF
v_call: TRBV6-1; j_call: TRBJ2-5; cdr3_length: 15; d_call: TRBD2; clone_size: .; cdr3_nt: TGTGCCAGCAGTGAACTAGCGGGAGGCCAAGAGACCCAGTACTTC; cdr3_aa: CASSELAGGQETQYF
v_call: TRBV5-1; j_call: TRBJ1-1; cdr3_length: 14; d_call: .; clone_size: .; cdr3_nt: TGCGCCAGCAGCGCAACAGGGTATGGTACTGAAGCTTTCTTT; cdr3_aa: CASSATGYGTEAFF
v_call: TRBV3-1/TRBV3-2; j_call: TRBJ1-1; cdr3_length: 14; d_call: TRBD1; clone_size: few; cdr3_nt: TGTGCCAGCAGCCAGTGGCAGGGGGCAACTGAAGCTTTCTTT; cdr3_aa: CASSQWQGATEAFF
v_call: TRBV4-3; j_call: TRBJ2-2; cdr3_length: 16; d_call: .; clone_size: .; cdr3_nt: TGCGCCAGCAGCCAAGTTTTTGCCGCGGGCACCGGGGAGCTGTTTTTT; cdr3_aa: CASSQVFAAGTGELFF
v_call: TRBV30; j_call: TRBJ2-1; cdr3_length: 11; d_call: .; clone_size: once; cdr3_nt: TGTGCCTGGAGTGTAAGGGGTGGGCAGTTCTTC; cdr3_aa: CAWSVRGGQFF
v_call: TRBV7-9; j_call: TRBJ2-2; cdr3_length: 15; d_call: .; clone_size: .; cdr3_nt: TGTGCCAGCACCCAAGGGGGGCGAAACACCGGGGAGCTGTTTTTT; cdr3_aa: CASTQGGRNTGELFF
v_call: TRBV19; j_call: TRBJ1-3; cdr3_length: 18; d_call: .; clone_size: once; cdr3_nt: TGTGCCAGTAGTATAGCACGTTACACCCGCGGAGCTGGAAACACCATATATTTT; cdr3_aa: CASSIARYTRGAGNTIYF
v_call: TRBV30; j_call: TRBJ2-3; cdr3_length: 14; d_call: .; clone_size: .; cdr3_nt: TGTGCCGGGAGCCGGGACTGGGCCACAGATACGCAGTATTTT; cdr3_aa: CAGSRDWATDTQYF
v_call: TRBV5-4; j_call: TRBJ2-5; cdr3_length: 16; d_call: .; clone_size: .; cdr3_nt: TGTGCCAGCAGCCCCGGCCCGGGACTGCTATCGTCGACCCAGTACTTC; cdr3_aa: CASSPGPGLLSSTQYF
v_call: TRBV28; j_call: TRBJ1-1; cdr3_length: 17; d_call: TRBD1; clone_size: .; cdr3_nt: TGTGCCAGCAGTTCCTTCACGACAGGGCGGTGGAACACTGAAGCTTTCTTT; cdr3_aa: CASSSFTTGRWNTEAFF
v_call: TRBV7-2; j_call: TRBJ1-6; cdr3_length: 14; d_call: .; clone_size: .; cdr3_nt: TGTGCCAGCAGCCCGCCGGGTATCGGTTCACCCCTCCACTTT; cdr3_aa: CASSPPGIGSPLHF
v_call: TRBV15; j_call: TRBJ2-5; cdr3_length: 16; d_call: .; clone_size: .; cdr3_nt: TGTGCCACCAGCACCCATCCACAGGGTTATGGAGAGACCCAGTACTTC; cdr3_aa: CATSTHPQGYGETQYF
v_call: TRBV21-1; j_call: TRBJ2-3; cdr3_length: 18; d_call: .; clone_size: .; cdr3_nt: TGTGCCAGCAGCAAAGCACGACAAGTCCGGGGACAGACAGATACGCAGTATTTT; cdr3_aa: CASSKARQVRGQTDTQYF
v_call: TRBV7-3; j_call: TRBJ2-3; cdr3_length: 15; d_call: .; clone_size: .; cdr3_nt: TGTGCCAGCAGCTTACGGGGAGGCTACACAGATACGCAGTATTTT; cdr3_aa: CASSLRGGYTDTQYF
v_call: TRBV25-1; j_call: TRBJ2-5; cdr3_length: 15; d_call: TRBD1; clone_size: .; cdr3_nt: TGTGCCAGCAGTGTAACAAGGGGGCCGAGGGAGACCCAGTACTTC; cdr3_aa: CASSVTRGPRETQYF
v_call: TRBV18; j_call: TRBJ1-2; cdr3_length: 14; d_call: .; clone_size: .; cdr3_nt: TGTGCCAGCTCACCAACTGACACGGCCAAAAAGCACACCTTC; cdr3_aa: CASSPTDTAKKHTF
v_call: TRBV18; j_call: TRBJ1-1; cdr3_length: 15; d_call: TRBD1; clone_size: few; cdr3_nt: TGTGCCAGCTCACCAAGTCAGGGGGCAGGAACTGAAGCTTTCTTT; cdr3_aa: CASSPSQGAGTEAFF
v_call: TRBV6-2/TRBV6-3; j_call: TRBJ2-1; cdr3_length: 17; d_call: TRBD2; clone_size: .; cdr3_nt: TGTGCCAGCAGCCCACTAGCGGGAGTGGGTTCCTACAATGAGCAGTTCTTC; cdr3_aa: CASSPLAGVGSYNEQFF
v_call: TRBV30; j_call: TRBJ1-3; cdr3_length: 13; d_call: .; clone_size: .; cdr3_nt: TGTGCCTGGAGTCGACAGCCTCAAAACACCATATATTTT; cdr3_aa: CAWSRQPQNTIYF
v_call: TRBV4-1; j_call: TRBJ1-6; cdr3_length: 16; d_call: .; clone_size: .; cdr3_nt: TGCGCCAGCAGCCAAGATCCCGGACAGTCGTATTCACCCCTCCACTTT; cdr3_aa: CASSQDPGQSYSPLHF
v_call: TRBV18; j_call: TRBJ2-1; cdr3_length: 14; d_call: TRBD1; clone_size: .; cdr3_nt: TGTGCCAGCTCCTTCGACAGGGGGAGGAATGAGCAGTTCTTC; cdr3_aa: CASSFDRGRNEQFF
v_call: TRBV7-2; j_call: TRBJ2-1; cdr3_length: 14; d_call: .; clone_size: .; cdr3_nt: TGTGCCAGCAGCTTAGCGGGAAAGCGGAATGAGCAGTTCTTC; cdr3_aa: CASSLAGKRNEQFF
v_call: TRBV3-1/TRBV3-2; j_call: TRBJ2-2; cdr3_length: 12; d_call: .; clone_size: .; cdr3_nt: TGTGCCAGCAGCCGAGGGGGCGGGGAGCTGTTTTTT; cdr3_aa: CASSRGGGELFF
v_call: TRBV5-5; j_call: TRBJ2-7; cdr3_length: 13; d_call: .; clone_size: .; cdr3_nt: TGTGCCAGCAGCACCCCGGGCTCCTACGAGCAGTACTTC; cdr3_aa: CASSTPGSYEQYF
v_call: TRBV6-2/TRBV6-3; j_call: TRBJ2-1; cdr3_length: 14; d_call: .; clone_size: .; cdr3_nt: TGTGCCAGCAGTTGGGGCATGAGTTACAATGAGCAGTTCTTC; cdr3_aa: CASSWGMSYNEQFF
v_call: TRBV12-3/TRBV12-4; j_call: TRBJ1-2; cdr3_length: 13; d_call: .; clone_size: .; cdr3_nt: TGTGCCAGCAGCCCCAATGAGGGGGATGGCTACACCTTC; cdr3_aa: CASSPNEGDGYTF
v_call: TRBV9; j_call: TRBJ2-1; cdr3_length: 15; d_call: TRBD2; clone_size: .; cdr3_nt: TGTGCCAGCAGCCCTGCCCTAGCGGGATACAATGAGCAGTTCTTC; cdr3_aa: CASSPALAGYNEQFF
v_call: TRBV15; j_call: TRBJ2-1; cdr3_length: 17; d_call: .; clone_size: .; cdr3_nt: TGTGCCACCTCTGCTTCTACGGCTAGAGTGTTGTCCAATGAGCAGTTCTTC; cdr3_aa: CATSASTARVLSNEQFF
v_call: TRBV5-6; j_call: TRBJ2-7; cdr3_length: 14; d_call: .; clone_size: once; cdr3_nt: TGTGCCAGCAGCTTGGACGGCGGCACCTACGAGCAGTACTTC; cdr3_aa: CASSLDGGTYEQYF
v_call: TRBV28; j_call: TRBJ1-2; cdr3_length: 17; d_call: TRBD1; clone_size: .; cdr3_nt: TGTGCCAGCAGTTTATCAGGGGGCGGTATAATGGACTATGGCTACACCTTC; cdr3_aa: CASSLSGGGIMDYGYTF
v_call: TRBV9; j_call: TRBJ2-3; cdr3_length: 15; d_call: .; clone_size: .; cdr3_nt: TGTGCCAGCAGCGTTCTTGGCGGAGACACAGATACGCAGTATTTT; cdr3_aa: CASSVLGGDTDTQYF
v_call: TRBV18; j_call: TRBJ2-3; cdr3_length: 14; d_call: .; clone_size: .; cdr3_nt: TGTGCCAGCTCGTTCGCCGGGTCTCCAGATACGCAGTATTTT; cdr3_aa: CASSFAGSPDTQYF
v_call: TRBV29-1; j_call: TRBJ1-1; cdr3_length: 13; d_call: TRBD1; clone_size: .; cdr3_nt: TGCAGCGGGATCGGGACAGCGAACACTGAAGCTTTCTTT; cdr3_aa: CSGIGTANTEAFF
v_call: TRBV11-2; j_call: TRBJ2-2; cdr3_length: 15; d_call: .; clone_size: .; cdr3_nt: TGTGCCACCCGACTCGGGTGGGCGAACACCGGGGAGCTGTTTTTT; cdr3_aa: CATRLGWANTGELFF
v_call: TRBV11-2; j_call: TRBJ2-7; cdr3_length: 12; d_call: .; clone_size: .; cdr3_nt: TGTGCCAGCAGCTTACAGACCTACGAGCAGTACTTC; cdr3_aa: CASSLQTYEQYF